The 25 T cell receptor beta chains presented below share a single source sample, sequenced in a study of Ad26.COV2.S vaccination and SARS-CoV-2 variants. The method was immunoSEQ multiplex PCR; TCRdb's version includes in-frame clones alone and lacks a portion of them. The repertoire holds some 480,000 clones, with roughly 85% as singletons. Described treatment: over 15 received Ad26.COV2.S at low or high dose, single or two shots; five or six received placebo; per-sample allocation not given. Sample collection was performed on day 63 after the first vaccine or placebo injection. The sample in question was peripheral blood, obtained in a trial of Ad26.COV2.S vaccine versus placebo. The receptor set was obtained from a person between 18 and 65 years old who received the Ad26.COV2.S COVID-19 vaccine or a placebo.

J is TRBJ2-7 and V is TRBV21-1; TRBD1 reflects the table's D call only, with no check against the DNA. TRBV21-1 is deemed a pseudogene. This CDR3 spans 14 amino acids. In DNA, the CDR3 is TGTGCCAGCAGCAAAGGGGTAGGGGGCTACGAGCAGTACTTC. It translates to CASSKGVGGYEQYF.

The V and J genes are TRBV2 and TRBJ2-7; D is perhaps TRBD1 (6 bases). Trimming shortened V by 6 bases and J by 5 bases, and 14 bases separated the two germline ends. The CDR3 extends over 13 amino acids. The germline gives CDR1 SNHLY, CDR2 FYNNEI. The chain's CDR3 is CASSIRGPHEQYF. CDR3 nucleotides: TGTGCCAGCAGCATCAGGGGCCCCCACGAGCAGTACTTC.

This clone was recorded only once. This chain uses TRBV7-9 with TRBJ2-3, with 8 bases fitting TRBD2. This CDR3 has 18 amino acids. The V gene end was trimmed by 4 bases and the J gene end by 6 bases; junction bases not matched to a gene: 18. The V gene's germline CDR1 is SEHNR and CDR2 FQNEAQ (reference sequence). In nucleotides, the CDR3 is TGTGCCAGCAGCTCCCGTACCCAACTAGCGGCCTTCCCTGATACGCAGTATTTT. Protein sequence: CASSSRTQLAAFPDTQYF.

V usage is TRBV2 and J usage is TRBJ1-1; TRBD1 is a possible D gene (5 bases). In germline, CDR1 is SNHLY, CDR2 FYNNEI. The CDR3 covers 13 residues. V lost 4 bases and J 5 bases, leaving 11 bases between the germline ends. The CDR3 loop is CASSGGWGTEAFF. The DNA for the CDR3 is TGTGCCAGCAGTGGTGGATGGGGGACTGAAGCTTTCTTT.

Points on this clone: Other DNA sequences of this sample code for an identical CDR3. The chain uses TRBV15 and TRBJ1-2; no definite D call. The CDR3 contains 15 residues. Germline V gene data show CDR1 as LNHNV and CDR2 as YYDKDF (reference sequence). V was cut by 0 bases and J by 0 bases, with 8 bases left in between. The CDR3 region is CATSRDRVSNYGYTF. The DNA for the CDR3 is TGTGCCACCAGCAGAGACAGAGTTTCTAACTATGGCTACACCTTC.

The chain joins TRBV28 to TRBJ1-2; 7 bases match TRBD1. Germline V gives CDR1 MDHEN, CDR2 SYDVKM. V was pared by 5 bases and J by 4 bases, with 4 bases of the junction left unmatched. The CDR3 totals 13 residues. CDR3 loop: CASSHGTAYGYTF. As DNA, the CDR3 is TGTGCCAGCAGTCACGGGACAGCCTATGGCTACACCTTC.

CDR3 loop: CASSLAFGIQYF. The CDR3 nucleotides read TGTGCCAGCAGCTTAGCGTTCGGTATCCAGTACTTC. The rearrangement uses TRBV7-2 and TRBJ2-4, with D unresolved. This CDR3 region has 12 residues. CDR1 and CDR2 from the germline V gene are SGHTA and FQGNSA. Trimming cost V 0 bases and J 13 bases, with 10 bases left between them. Using reference TRBV7-2 and TRBJ2-4 for the parts outside the CDR3, the full variable domain is GAGVSQSPSNKVTEKGKDVELRCDPISGHTALYWYRQSLGQGLEFLIYFQGNSAPDKSGLPSDRFSAERTGGSVSTLTIQRTQQEDSAVYLCASSLAFGIQYFGAGTRLSVL.

The V and J genes are TRBV28 and TRBJ2-1; D ambiguous. CDR3 length equals 16 residues. The V gene's germline CDR1 is MDHEN and CDR2 SYDVKM. Trimming removed 3 bases at V and 8 bases at J, with 20 bases between. The CDR3 DNA sequence: TGTGCCAGCAGTTTGTTGGGTCCAGCTCGTCGTTATGAGCAGTTCTTC. Encoded protein: CASSLLGPARRYEQFF. The full variable domain, in which reference TRBV28 and TRBJ2-1 provide the parts outside the CDR3, is DVKVTQSSRYLVKRTGEKVFLECVQDMDHENMFWYRQDPGLGLRLIYFSYDVKMKEKGDIPEGYSVSREKKERFSLILESASTNQTSMYLCASSLLGPARRYEQFFGPGTRLTVL.

The J gene is TRBJ2-1, the V gene TRBV4-3; D unresolved. The V and J ends lost 6 bases and 7 bases respectively, with 13 bases between them. CDR1 is LGHNA, CDR2 YSLEER, per germline. The CDR3 length is 13 residues. The CDR3 is CASSPNGKNEQFF. The CDR3, as DNA: TGCGCCAGCAGTCCAAACGGCAAAAATGAGCAGTTCTTC.

This chain joins TRBV30 and TRBJ2-3, with TRBD1 matching 8 bases. V lost 5 bases, J lost 5 bases, and 12 bases stayed unmatched. Per the germline V gene, CDR1 is GTSNPN and CDR2 is SVGIG (reference sequence). The CDR3 length is 15 residues. CDR3 nucleotides: TGTGCCTGGGGGGGGAGACAGGGGCGCGGAGATACGCAGTATTTT. Protein product: CAWGGRQGRGDTQYF. The full variable domain, with the rest looked up from reference TRBV30 and TRBJ2-3, is SQTIHQWPATLVQPVGSPLSLECTVEGTSNPNLYWYRQAAGRGLQLLFYSVGIGQISSEVPQNLSASRPQDRQFILSSKKLLLSDSGFYLCAWGGRQGRGDTQYFGPGTRLTVL.

This chain uses TRBV5-1 with TRBJ2-5, with D hard to call. The CDR3 is 13 amino acids. Germline values: CDR1 SGHRS, CDR2 YFSETQ. V lost 5 bases and J lost 5, with 13 bases in between. Here the CDR3 reads CASSEPPKETQYF. CDR3 nucleotide sequence: TGCGCCAGCAGTGAGCCCCCCAAGGAGACCCAGTACTTC.

The chain links TRBV7-9 to TRBJ1-6; 10 bases are a match to TRBD1. V dropped 5 bases and J dropped 8; count of bases not matched to a gene: 3. The germline CDR1 and CDR2 sequences are SEHNR and FQNEAQ (reference sequence). The CDR3 is 14 residues long. The CDR3, as DNA: TGTGCCAGCAGCCGCGGGACAGGGGATTCACCCCTCCACTTT. It is translated as CASSRGTGDSPLHF.

V usage is TRBV10-2 and J usage is TRBJ2-1; weak D call: TRBD2 (6 bases). The CDR3 extends over 15 amino acids. Looked up from germline, CDR1 is WSHSY and CDR2 is SAAADI. V shed 6 bases and J shed 14 bases, with 26 bases lying between them. CDR3 nucleotides: TGCGCCAGCAGCCACAAGACTAGTCTCGGGTCAACCAAGTTCTTC. The encoded protein is CASSHKTSLGSTKFF.

V gene TRBV28 combines with J gene TRBJ1-5, with D maybe TRBD1 (6 bases). V was clipped by 3 bases and J by 7 bases, with 19 bases between them. The CDR3 has 16 amino acids. CDR1 and CDR2 from the germline V gene are MDHEN and SYDVKM. The CDR3 DNA is TGTGCCAGCAGTTTGGCAAACAGGGTGAGGGGCCAGCCCCAGCATTTT. Translation: CASSLANRVRGQPQHF. The whole variable domain, remainder taken from reference TRBV28 and TRBJ1-5, is DVKVTQSSRYLVKRTGEKVFLECVQDMDHENMFWYRQDPGLGLRLIYFSYDVKMKEKGDIPEGYSVSREKKERFSLILESASTNQTSMYLCASSLANRVRGQPQHFGDGTRLSIL.

The chain carries TRBV19 and TRBJ2-7, with 7 bases matching TRBD1. V shed 4 bases and J 2 bases; nucleotides not matched to a gene: 11. The germline V gene encodes CDR1 LNHDA and CDR2 SQIVND (reference sequence). The CDR3 spans 16 residues. For the CDR3, the DNA is TGTGCCAGTAGTAGCCTCGACAGGGTCCGTCCCTACGAGCAGTACTTC. This codes for CASSSLDRVRPYEQYF.

The gene calls are TRBV3-1 (or the pseudogene TRBV3-2) and TRBJ2-7; D uncertain. This CDR3 is 12 amino acids long. In germline, CDR1 is LGHDT, CDR2 YNNKEL (reference sequence). Trimming left V 4 bases short and J 3 bases short, with 7 bases between. CDR3 DNA sequence: TGTGCCAGCAGCCGGGCGAACTACGAGCAGTACTTC. This translates into CASSRANYEQYF.

The V and J genes are TRBV11-2 and TRBJ2-5, with a tentative D call TRBD2 (5 bases). This CDR3 has 13 amino acids. The V and J ends lost 5 bases and 5 bases respectively, with 12 bases between them. The germline V gene encodes CDR1 SGHAT and CDR2 FQNNGV. CDR3 sequence (DNA): TGTGCCAGCAGCCCCCGCCCGGGGGAGACCCAGTACTTC. This translates into CASSPRPGETQYF.

The DNA for the CDR3 is TGCGCCAGCAGCCCGACAGGGCGGCGTCCTTACGAGCAGTACTTC. Its protein is CASSPTGRRPYEQYF. The chain combines TRBV5-1 with TRBJ2-7; TRBD1 matches at 7 bases. This CDR3 region has 15 residues. Looked up from germline, CDR1 is SGHRS and CDR2 is YFSETQ. V lost 4 bases to trimming and J lost 4 bases; unmatched junction nucleotides: 11.

This chain uses TRBV6-5 with TRBJ1-3, with D perhaps matching TRBD1 (6 bases). CDR1 MNHEY and CDR2 SVGAGI come from the germline V gene. V lost 7 bases and J 12 bases, leaving 19 bases between the germline ends. This CDR3 region has 13 residues. CDR3 amino acids: CASNGGARGVIYF. The CDR3 nucleotides are TGTGCCAGCAACGGGGGGGCGCGAGGGGTCATATATTTT.

The J gene is TRBJ1-2, the V gene TRBV29-1, with D possibly being TRBD1 (6 bases). The CDR3 is 11 residues long. The V end lost 4 bases, the J end lost 8 bases, and 11 bases lay between the germline ends. The germline V gene has CDR1 SQVTM and CDR2 ANQGSEA. The CDR3 DNA reads as TGCAGCGTTGGCAGGGGCACGGGCTACACCTTC. It is translated as CSVGRGTGYTF. The full variable domain, rest sourced from reference TRBV29-1 and TRBJ1-2, is SAVISQKPSRDICQRGTSLTIQCQVDSQVTMMFWYRQQPGQSLTLIATANQGSEATYESGFVIDKFPISRPNLTFSTLTVSNMSPEDSSIYLCSVGRGTGYTFGSGTRLTVV.

This CDR3 is CATSRGGRDDTQYF. In DNA form, the CDR3 reads TGTGCCACCAGCAGAGGAGGGAGGGACGATACGCAGTATTTT. This rearrangement joins TRBV15 to TRBJ2-3; 7 positions match TRBD2. Germline values: CDR1 LNHNV, CDR2 YYDKDF (reference sequence). This CDR3 is 14 amino acids long. The junction had 4 bases not matched to a gene; V was cut back by 1 base and J by 6 bases.

This chain joins TRBV6-5 and TRBJ1-1, with unresolved D. Trimming removed 1 base from V and 5 bases from J, with 8 bases in between. The CDR3 has 13 amino acids. CDR1 is MNHEY, CDR2 SVGAGI, per germline. The CDR3 bases are TGTGCCAGCAGTTACTTCGCGGGGACTGAAGCTTTCTTT. It encodes CASSYFAGTEAFF.

This rearrangement joins TRBV28 to TRBJ2-7; 9 bases agree with TRBD2. The CDR3 covers 14 residues. Germline values: CDR1 MDHEN, CDR2 SYDVKM. J lost 0 bases, V lost 6 bases, and 3 bases had no gene match. The CDR3: CASRPGLASYEQYF. The CDR3 DNA reads TGTGCCAGCAGGCCGGGACTAGCCTCCTACGAGCAGTACTTC.

In this sample, this clone turned up once. The chain has TRBV2 and TRBJ2-7, with a tentative D call TRBD2 (6 bases). The V end lost 11 bases, the J end lost 3 bases, and 17 bases lay between the germline ends. Looked up from germline, CDR1 is SNHLY and CDR2 is FYNNEI. This CDR3 comprises 13 residues. The CDR3 sequence is CAGGLFADYEQYF. The CDR3 nucleotides read TGTGCCGGGGGACTCTTCGCGGACTACGAGCAGTACTTC.

This clone was found once. This sequence joins TRBV10-3 and TRBJ1-1; TRBD1 matches 7 bases. Germline assignment: CDR1 ENHRY and CDR2 SYGVKD. V trimming: 4 bases; J trimming: 2 bases; junction bases outside the gene matches: 4. The CDR3 loop spans 14 amino acids. CDR3 in amino acids: CAISAGTANTEAFF. The CDR3 DNA sequence: TGTGCCATCAGTGCAGGGACAGCTAACACTGAAGCTTTCTTT.